These T cell receptor beta chains were read from a single sample in a study of T cells in Graves' hyperthyroidism and ophthalmopathy. Each CDR3 protein is one row after TCRdb ran MiXCR on the multiplex PCR reads. This sample has about 570,000 distinct CDR3 sequences; 12% to 15% occur once, and the top ten carry approximately 14%. Sequences were obtained from blood. These receptors came from a woman in her forties with Graves' hyperthyroidism. Both conserved end residues are part of each CDR3. D genes are given only for firm matches. A row's size may be missing; if present it is once, few, many or a size class.

d_call: TRBD2
clone_size: many
j_call: TRBJ2-1
v_call: TRBV4-2
cdr3_aa: CASSWGLAGEYNEQFF
cdr3_nt: TGTGCCAGCAGTTGGGGACTAGCGGGAGAGTACAATGAGCAGTTCTTC

d_call: NA
clone_size: few
j_call: TRBJ2-1
v_call: TRBV7-9
cdr3_aa: CASSHSDWINEQFF
cdr3_nt: TGTGCCAGCAGCCATAGCGACTGGATCAATGAGCAGTTCTTC

d_call: NA
clone_size: few
j_call: TRBJ2-1
v_call: TRBV10-3
cdr3_aa: CAIRGDSSYNEQFF
cdr3_nt: TGTGCCATCAGAGGGGATAGCTCCTACAATGAGCAGTTCTTC

d_call: TRBD2
clone_size: few
j_call: TRBJ2-2
v_call: TRBV4-1
cdr3_aa: CASSPREGGAGELFF
cdr3_nt: TGCGCCAGCAGCCCACGAGAGGGAGGGGCCGGGGAGCTGTTTTTT

d_call: NA
clone_size: few
j_call: TRBJ2-5
v_call: TRBV29-1
cdr3_aa: CSVEPTGLPAETQYF
cdr3_nt: TGCAGCGTTGAGCCGACGGGACTGCCCGCGGAGACCCAGTACTTC

d_call: TRBD1
clone_size: many
j_call: TRBJ1-2
v_call: TRBV28
cdr3_aa: CASTSGQVYGYTF
cdr3_nt: TGTGCCAGCACCTCCGGACAGGTCTATGGCTACACCTTC

d_call: NA
clone_size: NA
j_call: TRBJ2-7
v_call: TRBV6-1
cdr3_aa: CASSESVVYEQYF
cdr3_nt: TGTGCCAGCAGTGAATCGGTTGTCTACGAGCAGTACTTC

d_call: NA
clone_size: many
j_call: TRBJ1-5
v_call: TRBV20-1
cdr3_aa: CSAREVGDQPQHF
cdr3_nt: TGCAGTGCTAGAGAGGTGGGGGATCAGCCCCAGCATTTT

d_call: TRBD1
clone_size: few
j_call: TRBJ1-2
v_call: TRBV20-1
cdr3_aa: CSASTGTQNYGYTF
cdr3_nt: TGCAGTGCATCGACAGGGACCCAAAACTATGGCTACACCTTC

d_call: NA
clone_size: NA
j_call: TRBJ1-5
v_call: TRBV19
cdr3_aa: CASSIDKDQPQHF
cdr3_nt: TGTGCCAGTAGTATAGATAAGGATCAGCCCCAGCATTTT

d_call: NA
clone_size: NA
j_call: TRBJ2-7
v_call: TRBV6-2/TRBV6-3
cdr3_aa: CASSHDRSYEQYF
cdr3_nt: TGTGCCAGCAGCCACGACAGGTCCTACGAGCAGTACTTC

d_call: NA
clone_size: many
j_call: TRBJ2-1
v_call: TRBV7-2
cdr3_aa: CASSSLNEQFF
cdr3_nt: TGTGCCAGCAGCTCTCTCAATGAGCAGTTCTTC

d_call: NA
clone_size: many
j_call: TRBJ2-5
v_call: TRBV28
cdr3_aa: CASSLSLLQETQYF
cdr3_nt: TGTGCCAGCAGTTTAAGTCTACTCCAAGAGACCCAGTACTTC

d_call: TRBD2
clone_size: many
j_call: TRBJ2-1
v_call: TRBV12-3/TRBV12-4
cdr3_aa: CASSLPGLAFHEQFF
cdr3_nt: TGTGCCAGCAGCCTACCGGGACTAGCGTTTCATGAGCAGTTCTTC

d_call: NA
clone_size: few
j_call: TRBJ2-3
v_call: TRBV5-1
cdr3_aa: CASSLGSDADTQYF
cdr3_nt: TGCGCCAGCAGCCTCGGTTCTGATGCAGATACGCAGTATTTT

d_call: TRBD2
clone_size: once
j_call: TRBJ2-3
v_call: TRBV6-2/TRBV6-3
cdr3_aa: CASSYGAGATDTQYF
cdr3_nt: TGTGCCAGCAGTTACGGGGCGGGAGCGACAGATACGCAGTATTTT

d_call: NA
clone_size: many
j_call: TRBJ2-1
v_call: TRBV28
cdr3_aa: CASSPSSYNEQFF
cdr3_nt: TGTGCCAGCAGCCCAAGCTCCTACAATGAGCAGTTCTTC

d_call: TRBD1
clone_size: few
j_call: TRBJ2-1
v_call: TRBV7-3
cdr3_aa: CASSSRGQGGSYNEQFF
cdr3_nt: TGTGCCAGCAGCTCGCGGGGACAGGGGGGTTCCTACAATGAGCAGTTCTTC

d_call: NA
clone_size: few
j_call: TRBJ1-5
v_call: TRBV6-5
cdr3_aa: CASSYLLGSQDQPQHF
cdr3_nt: TGTGCCAGCAGTTACCTACTGGGGTCTCAAGATCAGCCCCAGCATTTT

d_call: NA
clone_size: many
j_call: TRBJ2-2
v_call: TRBV28
cdr3_aa: CASSFGERVTGELFF
cdr3_nt: TGTGCCAGCAGCTTCGGCGAGCGGGTCACCGGGGAGCTGTTTTTT

d_call: NA
clone_size: few
j_call: TRBJ2-4
v_call: TRBV20-1
cdr3_aa: CSARGAHIAKNIQYF
cdr3_nt: TGCAGTGCTAGAGGGGCACATATAGCCAAAAACATTCAGTACTTC

d_call: TRBD1
clone_size: many
j_call: TRBJ1-5
v_call: TRBV28
cdr3_aa: CASSLGTGVSNQPQHF
cdr3_nt: TGTGCCAGCAGTTTGGGGACAGGAGTTAGCAATCAGCCCCAGCATTTT

d_call: TRBD2
clone_size: many
j_call: TRBJ2-2
v_call: TRBV3-1
cdr3_aa: CASSQDIASGSTGELFF
cdr3_nt: TGTGCCAGCAGCCAAGATATCGCTAGCGGGAGTACCGGGGAGCTGTTTTTT

d_call: NA
clone_size: few
j_call: TRBJ2-2
v_call: TRBV6-1
cdr3_aa: CASSQLSGVPGELFF
cdr3_nt: TGTGCCAGCAGCCAGCTTAGCGGAGTGCCCGGGGAGCTGTTTTTT

d_call: TRBD2
clone_size: few
j_call: TRBJ2-4
v_call: TRBV6-4
cdr3_aa: CASSPSGRGDIQYF
cdr3_nt: TGTGCCAGCAGTCCTAGCGGGAGAGGGGACATTCAGTACTTC

d_call: TRBD2
clone_size: few
j_call: TRBJ2-1
v_call: TRBV19
cdr3_aa: CASSPLAGGIYNEQFF
cdr3_nt: TGTGCCAGTAGCCCACTAGCGGGAGGGATCTACAATGAGCAGTTCTTC

d_call: NA
clone_size: few
j_call: TRBJ1-2
v_call: TRBV25-1
cdr3_aa: CASSELDGTLRGYTF
cdr3_nt: TGTGCCAGCAGTGAACTGGACGGGACCTTACGAGGCTACACCTTC

d_call: TRBD2
clone_size: many
j_call: TRBJ2-1
v_call: TRBV6-1
cdr3_aa: CASSGPVGGSYNEQFF
cdr3_nt: TGTGCCAGCAGTGGTCCTGTGGGCGGGAGCTACAATGAGCAGTTCTTC

d_call: NA
clone_size: many
j_call: TRBJ2-7
v_call: TRBV28
cdr3_aa: CASSYQVAYEQYF
cdr3_nt: TGTGCCAGCAGTTACCAAGTCGCCTACGAGCAGTACTTC

d_call: NA
clone_size: many
j_call: TRBJ2-5
v_call: TRBV11-2
cdr3_aa: CASSLAGPETQYF
cdr3_nt: TGTGCCAGCAGCTTGGCCGGCCCTGAGACCCAGTACTTC

d_call: TRBD2
clone_size: NA
j_call: TRBJ2-1
v_call: TRBV9
cdr3_aa: CASSDVSGRATNEQFF
cdr3_nt: TGTGCCAGCAGCGACGTTAGCGGGAGGGCCACGAATGAGCAGTTCTTC

d_call: NA
clone_size: many
j_call: TRBJ2-5
v_call: TRBV5-5
cdr3_aa: CASSLGSIKQETQYF
cdr3_nt: TGTGCCAGCAGCTTGGGCAGTATTAAACAAGAGACCCAGTACTTC

d_call: NA
clone_size: many
j_call: TRBJ2-7
v_call: TRBV2
cdr3_aa: CAMWVNYEQYF
cdr3_nt: TGTGCCATGTGGGTGAACTACGAGCAGTACTTC

d_call: NA
clone_size: NA
j_call: TRBJ2-7
v_call: TRBV7-9
cdr3_aa: CASQGVSREQYF
cdr3_nt: TGTGCCAGCCAAGGGGTAAGCCGCGAGCAGTACTTC

d_call: TRBD2
clone_size: many
j_call: TRBJ2-7
v_call: TRBV3-1
cdr3_aa: CASSPGGSWEQYF
cdr3_nt: TGTGCCAGCAGCCCGGGAGGGTCGTGGGAGCAGTACTTC

d_call: TRBD1
clone_size: many
j_call: TRBJ1-5
v_call: TRBV12-3/TRBV12-4
cdr3_aa: CASSPRDSQQPQHF
cdr3_nt: TGTGCCAGCAGTCCCCGGGACAGTCAGCAACCCCAGCATTTT